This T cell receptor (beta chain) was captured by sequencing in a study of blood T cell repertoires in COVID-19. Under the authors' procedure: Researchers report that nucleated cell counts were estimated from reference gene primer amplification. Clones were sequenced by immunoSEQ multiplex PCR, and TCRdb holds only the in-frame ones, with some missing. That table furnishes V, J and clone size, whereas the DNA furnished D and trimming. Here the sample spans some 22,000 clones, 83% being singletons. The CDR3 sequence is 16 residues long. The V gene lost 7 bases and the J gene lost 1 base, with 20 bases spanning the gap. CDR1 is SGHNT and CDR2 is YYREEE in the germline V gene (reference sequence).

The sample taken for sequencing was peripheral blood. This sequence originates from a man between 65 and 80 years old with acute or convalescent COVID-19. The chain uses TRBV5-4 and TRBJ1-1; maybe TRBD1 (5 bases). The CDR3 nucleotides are TGTGCCAGCTCCCGCCTGAGGTCGGGGGGGAACACTGAAGCTTTCTTT. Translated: CASSRLRSGGNTEAFF.